This T cell receptor beta chain originates from a study of cytomegalovirus exposure and HLA in healthy donors. To note about this clone: Its specificity is unknown.

A multiplex PCR was run with 60 Vbeta primers and 13 Jbeta primers. Clones were sequenced by immunoSEQ multiplex PCR, and TCRdb holds only the in-frame ones, with some missing. The repertoire includes 200,000 or so clones, 82% of them detected once, and about 0.8% sits in the top ten. The study's findings and limits: When presence/absence was analysed, sequencing depth was taken to be roughly uniform across donors.

The CDR3 sequence is 14 residues long. Germline values: CDR1 MNHEY, CDR2 SMNVEV (reference sequence). Trimming removed 2 bases from V and 3 bases from J, with 11 bases in between. Sequenced material: PBMCs. The rearrangement joins TRBV27 to TRBJ2-7, with D possibly TRBD1 on 6 matching bases. The sequence derives from a woman aged 18 to 35 in good health and CMV-seronegative. CDR3 residues: CASSLPGTLYEQYF. CDR3 in DNA: TGTGCCAGCAGTTTACCCGGGACACTCTACGAGCAGTACTTC.